These 26 T cell receptor beta chains were all obtained from the same sample, sequenced in a study of T cell responses to AZD1222 COVID-19 vaccine. Libraries were prepared by immunoSEQ multiplex PCR; TCRdb keeps only in-frame clonotypes and omits some of them. Found here are about 120,000 clones, roughly 90% of them singletons; the top ten hold less than 4.5%. The input for sequencing was peripheral blood, taken on day 0 of AZD1222 vaccination. The source is an adult in good health.

The chain carries TRBV4-3 and TRBJ2-7; TRBD1 matches 11 bases. V lost 4 bases, J lost 5 bases, and 4 bases stayed unmatched. Germline V gene sequence: CDR1 LGHNA, CDR2 YSLEER. The CDR3 consists of 14 residues. This CDR3 reads CASSPGTGGHEQYF. For the CDR3, the DNA is TGCGCCAGCAGCCCCGGGACAGGGGGACACGAGCAGTACTTC.

The chain recombines TRBV5-6 with TRBJ2-6; D possibly corresponds to TRBD2 (5 bases). Germline V lookup: CDR1 SGHDT, CDR2 YYEEEE. This CDR3 region has 15 residues. V dropped 5 bases and J dropped 2 bases, with 11 bases sitting between them. Written as DNA, the CDR3 is TGTGCCAGCAGGGAGGCCGGGGCTGGGGCCAACGTCCTGACTTTC. This gives the protein CASREAGAGANVLTF.

This sequence joins TRBV10-3 and TRBJ1-2; 7 nucleotides agree with TRBD1. From germline, CDR1 is ENHRY and CDR2 SYGVKD. The V and J ends lost 4 bases and 2 bases, in that order; junction bases with no gene match: 4. The CDR3 contains 14 residues. CDR3 nucleotides: TGTGCCATCAGTGTGTCGACAGGGAACTATGGCTACACCTTC. Encoded protein: CAISVSTGNYGYTF.

The rearrangement links TRBV4-2 to TRBJ1-2; D is uncertain. This CDR3 has 11 residues. The germline V gene has CDR1 LGHNA and CDR2 YNFKEQ. Deletions cut 3 bases from V and 8 bases from J, with 7 bases between. The CDR3 is CASSQVGGYTF. CDR3 DNA sequence: TGTGCCAGCAGCCAGGTCGGGGGCTACACCTTC.

This sequence joins TRBV3-1 (or the pseudogene TRBV3-2) and TRBJ2-7, with D tentatively TRBD1 (5 bases). Trimming left V 5 bases short and J 3 bases short, with 17 bases between. The CDR3 is 15 amino acids. Germline V gene lookup returns CDR1 LGHDT and CDR2 YNNKEL (reference sequence). The CDR3 protein is CASSAGFLGHYEQYF. Here the CDR3 DNA reads TGTGCCAGCAGCGCAGGGTTTCTAGGACACTACGAGCAGTACTTC.

The V and J genes are TRBV2 and TRBJ1-5; D not resolved. This CDR3 spans 13 amino acids. Trimming pared 2 bases from V and 7 bases from J, leaving 9 bases between. In germline, CDR1 is SNHLY, CDR2 FYNNEI. The CDR3 sequence is CASSERGKQPQHF. The CDR3 region has the DNA TGTGCCAGCAGTGAAAGAGGAAAACAGCCCCAGCATTTT.

With respect to this clone: Other DNA sequences of this sample code for an identical CDR3. The genes are TRBV18 and TRBJ1-2, with 7 bases identical to TRBD1. The CDR3 loop spans 13 amino acids. After removal of 4 bases from V and 3 bases from J, the junction contained 2 bases not matched to a gene. Germline CDR1 is KGHSH and CDR2 is LQKENI. The CDR3 nucleotides are TGTGCCAGCTCACTAGGGACAGACTATGGCTACACCTTC. It codes for CASSLGTDYGYTF. Based on the CDR3 plus reference TRBV18 and TRBJ1-2, the full variable domain is NAGVMQNPRHLVRRRGQEARLRCSPMKGHSHVYWYRQLPEEGLKFMVYLQKENIIDESGMPKERFSAEFPKEGPSILRIQQVVRGDSAAYFCASSLGTDYGYTFGSGTRLTVV.

The chain recombines TRBV29-1 with TRBJ2-7, with 8 nucleotides matching TRBD1. Germline V gene sequence: CDR1 SQVTM, CDR2 ANQGSEA. The CDR3 runs to 12 residues. Trimming at V came to 7 bases and at J to 4 bases, leaving 6 bases not matched to a gene. The CDR3 spells CSGLDREYEQYF. The CDR3 DNA reads TGCAGCGGCCTGGACAGGGAATACGAGCAGTACTTC.

The V and J genes are TRBV18 and TRBJ2-7; D is undetermined. There are 13 residues in the CDR3. Germline values: CDR1 KGHSH, CDR2 LQKENI. Trimming left V 5 bases short and J 2 bases short, with 10 bases between. The CDR3 here is CASSAGRTYEQYF. The CDR3 nucleotides read TGTGCCAGCTCAGCAGGACGGACCTACGAGCAGTACTTC.

The V and J genes are TRBV5-1 and TRBJ2-7; 12 bases agree with TRBD2. Trimming at V came to 2 bases and at J to 0 bases, leaving 6 bases not matched to a gene. Germline V gene sequence: CDR1 SGHRS, CDR2 YFSETQ. The CDR3 spans 17 residues. The CDR3 bases are TGCGCCAGCAGCTTCCAACTAGCGGGGGGAGACTCCTACGAGCAGTACTTC. Amino acid sequence: CASSFQLAGGDSYEQYF. Looking up the rest from reference TRBV5-1 and TRBJ2-7 gives the full variable domain: KAGVTQTPRYLIKTRGQQVTLSCSPISGHRSVSWYQQTPGQGLQFLFEYFSETQRNKGNFPGRFSGRQFSNSRSEMNVSTLELGDSALYLCASSFQLAGGDSYEQYFGPGTRLTVT.

The genes are TRBV3-1 (or the pseudogene TRBV3-2) and TRBJ2-7; D possibly corresponds to TRBD2 (6 bases). Germline V CDR1 and CDR2: LGHDT, YNNKEL (reference sequence). The CDR3 has 16 residues. Between the trimmed V and J ends, which lost 6 bases and 6 bases, there was a span of 24 bases. In DNA form, the CDR3 reads TGTGCCAGCAGGCACGTGTCGGGGGACGGAGCCCTCGAGCAGTACTTC. Its protein is CASRHVSGDGALEQYF.

This chain connects TRBV27 to TRBJ1-2, with TRBD1 as a possible D gene (5 bases). Germline lookup yields CDR1 MNHEY and CDR2 SMNVEV (reference sequence). The CDR3 runs 14 residues. Trimming left V 3 bases short and J 4 bases short, with 12 bases between. CDR3 amino acids: CASSFSVQGYGYTF. The CDR3 nucleotides are TGTGCCAGCAGTTTTTCGGTCCAGGGCTATGGCTACACCTTC.

V and J are TRBV5-8 and TRBJ2-3; D is perhaps TRBD2 (5 bases). This CDR3 spans 13 amino acids. The germline V and J ends were trimmed by 7 bases and 5 bases, with 14 bases remaining between them. CDR1 is SGHTS and CDR2 is YDEGEE in the germline V gene. The CDR3: CASGLGMRDTQYF. Here the CDR3 DNA reads TGTGCCAGCGGCCTCGGGATGCGAGATACGCAGTATTTT.

This chain joins TRBV7-2 and TRBJ1-2; D remains unclear. Germline CDR1 is SGHTA and CDR2 is FQGNSA. The ends were cut back, 0 bases at V and 2 bases at J, with 7 bases in the middle. This CDR3 spans 14 amino acids. The chain's CDR3 is CASSLATGNYGYTF. The DNA for the CDR3 is TGTGCCAGCAGCTTAGCCACGGGGAACTATGGCTACACCTTC.

The rearrangement links TRBV9 to TRBJ1-1; 7 nucleotides match TRBD1. The CDR3 is made up of 15 amino acids. The germline V gene encodes CDR1 SGDLS and CDR2 YYNGEE. Germline trimming cut 0 bases from V and 4 bases from J; bases unmatched to any gene: 6. In nucleotides, the CDR3 is TGTGCCAGCAGCGTAGACGGGGCAGGGGGCACTGAAGCTTTCTTT. Its protein is CASSVDGAGGTEAFF.

CDR3 DNA sequence: TGCAGCGTTGAACTCGGACAGGACTACGAGCAGTACTTC. Its protein is CSVELGQDYEQYF. This rearrangement joins TRBV29-1 to TRBJ2-7; TRBD1 matches 7 bases. Germline lookup yields CDR1 SQVTM and CDR2 ANQGSEA. After removal of 2 bases from V and 3 bases from J, the junction contained 4 bases not matched to a gene. The CDR3 has 13 amino acids.

The chain recombines TRBV12-3 or TRBV12-4 with TRBJ2-1; 11 nucleotides agree with TRBD2. The CDR3 has 12 amino acids. Trimming removed 6 bases from V and 15 bases from J; junction bases left unmatched: 7. The CDR3 sequence is CASRLLAGAPFF. CDR3 nucleotides: TGTGCCAGCAGGCTACTAGCGGGGGCCCCGTTCTTC.

V and J are TRBV21-1 and TRBJ1-5; the table's D call of TRBD1 was not tested on the DNA. TRBV21-1 is recorded as a pseudogene. The CDR3 length is 22 residues. CDR3 region: CASSHGELTPGQGDPGRQPQHF. The CDR3 DNA reads as TGTGCCAGCAGCCACGGCGAACTTACACCGGGACAGGGAGATCCCGGTCGTCAGCCCCAGCATTTT.

The chain combines TRBV19 with TRBJ1-2; 10 nucleotides line up with TRBD1. CDR1 is LNHDA, CDR2 SQIVND, per germline (reference sequence). The trim removed 6 bases at V and 4 bases at J, leaving 11 bases unmatched. The CDR3 spans 16 residues. In DNA form, the CDR3 reads TGTGCCAGTAGCTTCCCCGGGACAGGGGAGACCTATGGCTACACCTTC. It codes for CASSFPGTGETYGYTF.

The CDR3 reads CASSPRGVGNQPQHF. CDR3 sequence (DNA): TGTGCCAGCAGCCCGAGGGGGGTTGGCAATCAGCCCCAGCATTTT. The rearrangement uses TRBV11-2 and TRBJ1-5, with D possibly being TRBD1 (6 bases). Trimming removed 5 bases from V and 2 bases from J, with 13 bases in between. CDR3 length: 15 amino acids. Germline V gives CDR1 SGHAT, CDR2 FQNNGV. The complete variable domain, with remaining parts taken from reference TRBV11-2 and TRBJ1-5, reads EAGVAQSPRYKIIEKRQSVAFWCNPISGHATLYWYQQILGQGPKLLIQFQNNGVVDDSQLPKDRFSAERLKGVDSTLKIQPAKLEDSAVYLCASSPRGVGNQPQHFGDGTRLSIL.

To note about this clone: The same CDR3 also results from other DNA sequences found in this sample. V usage is TRBV7-2 and J usage is TRBJ2-2; 10 bases agree with TRBD1. In germline, CDR1 is SGHTA, CDR2 FQGNSA. V trimming: 3 bases; J trimming: 5 bases; junction bases outside the gene matches: 3. The CDR3 is 15 amino acids. CDR3 sequence: CASSFRTGGTGELFF. CDR3 nucleotide sequence: TGTGCCAGCAGCTTCAGGACAGGGGGGACCGGGGAGCTGTTTTTT.

The V call is TRBV2, the J call TRBJ2-1, with a possible D match to TRBD2 (7 bases). Germline CDR1 SNHLY, CDR2 FYNNEI. The CDR3 has 14 residues. The V end was cut by 5 bases, the J end by 8 bases, with 16 bases between. The CDR3: CASSRRGGIDEQFF. CDR3 in DNA: TGTGCCAGCAGTAGAAGGGGGGGCATAGATGAGCAGTTCTTC. Variable domain in full (rest from reference TRBV2 and TRBJ2-1): EPEVTQTPSHQVTQMGQEVILRCVPISNHLYFYWYRQILGQKVEFLVSFYNNEISEKSEIFDDQFSVERPDGSNFTLKIRSTKLEDSAMYFCASSRRGGIDEQFFGPGTRLTVL.

This chain joins TRBV30 and TRBJ2-3; unclear D gene. The CDR3 spans 13 residues. V was cut by 5 bases and J by 1 base, with 10 bases left in between. CDR1 and CDR2 (germline): GTSNPN, SVGIG (reference sequence). DNA for the CDR3: TGTGCCTGGGTAAGAGAACGCACAGATACGCAGTATTTT. Translating it yields CAWVRERTDTQYF. The full variable domain, with the rest looked up from reference TRBV30 and TRBJ2-3, is SQTIHQWPATLVQPVGSPLSLECTVEGTSNPNLYWYRQAAGRGLQLLFYSVGIGQISSEVPQNLSASRPQDRQFILSSKKLLLSDSGFYLCAWVRERTDTQYFGPGTRLTVL.

The V call is TRBV19, the J call TRBJ1-3; D is unresolved. The CDR3 contains 15 residues. CDR1 and CDR2 from the germline V gene are LNHDA and SQIVND (reference sequence). V was trimmed by 6 bases and J by 2 bases, leaving 14 bases between them. In nucleotides, the CDR3 is TGTGCCAGTAGCCGTTACATGGGGACTGGAAACACCATATATTTT. Its protein is CASSRYMGTGNTIYF.

This clone has more than one count but fewer than ten. This chain joins TRBV5-1 and TRBJ1-3, with D unclear. There are 17 residues in the CDR3. Trimming took 0 bases from V and 0 from J, leaving 13 bases between them. Germline loops: CDR1 SGHRS, CDR2 YFSETQ. This chain's CDR3 is CASSLEGFSISGNTIYF. The CDR3 DNA follows: TGCGCCAGCAGCTTGGAGGGCTTTTCTATCTCTGGAAACACCATATATTTT.

V and J are TRBV6-2 or TRBV6-3 and TRBJ2-1; D unresolved. The ends were cut back, 0 bases at V and 6 bases at J, with 9 bases in the middle. In germline, CDR1 is MNHEY, CDR2 SVGEGT. This CDR3 contains 14 residues. In DNA, the CDR3 is TGTGCCAGCAGTTACTCGTCAAAGGTCAATGAGCAGTTCTTC. It yields the protein CASSYSSKVNEQFF.